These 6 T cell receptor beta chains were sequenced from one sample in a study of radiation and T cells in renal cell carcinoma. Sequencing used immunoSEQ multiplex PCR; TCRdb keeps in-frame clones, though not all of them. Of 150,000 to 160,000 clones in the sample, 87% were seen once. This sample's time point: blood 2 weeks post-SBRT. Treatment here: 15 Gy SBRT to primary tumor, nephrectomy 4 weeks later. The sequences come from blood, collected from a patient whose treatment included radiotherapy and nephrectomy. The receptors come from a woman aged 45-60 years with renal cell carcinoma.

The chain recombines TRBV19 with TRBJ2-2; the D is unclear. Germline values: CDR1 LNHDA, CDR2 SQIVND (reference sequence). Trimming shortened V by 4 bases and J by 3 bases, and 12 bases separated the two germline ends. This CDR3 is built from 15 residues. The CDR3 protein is CASSSWSVDTGELFF. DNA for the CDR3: TGTGCCAGTAGTAGCTGGTCTGTCGACACCGGGGAGCTGTTTTTT.

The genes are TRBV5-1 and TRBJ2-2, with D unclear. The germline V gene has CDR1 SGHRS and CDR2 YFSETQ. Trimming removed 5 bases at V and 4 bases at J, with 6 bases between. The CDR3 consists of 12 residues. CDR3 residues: CASRSSTGELFF. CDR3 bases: TGCGCCAGCAGGTCGAGCACCGGGGAGCTGTTTTTT.

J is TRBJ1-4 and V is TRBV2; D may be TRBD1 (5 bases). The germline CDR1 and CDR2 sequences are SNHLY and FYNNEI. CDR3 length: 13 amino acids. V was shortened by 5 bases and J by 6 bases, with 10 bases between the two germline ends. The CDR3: CASSYGTDEKLFF. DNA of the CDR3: TGTGCCAGCAGTTATGGGACCGATGAAAAACTGTTTTTT. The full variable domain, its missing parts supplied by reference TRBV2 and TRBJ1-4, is EPEVTQTPSHQVTQMGQEVILRCVPISNHLYFYWYRQILGQKVEFLVSFYNNEISEKSEIFDDQFSVERPDGSNFTLKIRSTKLEDSAMYFCASSYGTDEKLFFGSGTQLSVL.

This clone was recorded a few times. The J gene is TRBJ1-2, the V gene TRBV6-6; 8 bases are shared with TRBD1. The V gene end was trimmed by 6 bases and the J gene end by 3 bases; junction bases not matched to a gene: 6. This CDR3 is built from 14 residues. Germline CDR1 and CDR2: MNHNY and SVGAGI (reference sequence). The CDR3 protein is CASRQQGVDYGYTF. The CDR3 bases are TGTGCCAGCAGACAACAGGGGGTTGACTATGGCTACACCTTC.

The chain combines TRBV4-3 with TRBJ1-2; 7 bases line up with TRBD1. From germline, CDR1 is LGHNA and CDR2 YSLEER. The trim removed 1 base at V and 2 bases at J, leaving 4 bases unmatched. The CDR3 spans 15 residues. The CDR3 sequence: CASSQANRGNYGYTF. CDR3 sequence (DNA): TGCGCCAGCAGCCAAGCAAACAGGGGCAACTATGGCTACACCTTC.

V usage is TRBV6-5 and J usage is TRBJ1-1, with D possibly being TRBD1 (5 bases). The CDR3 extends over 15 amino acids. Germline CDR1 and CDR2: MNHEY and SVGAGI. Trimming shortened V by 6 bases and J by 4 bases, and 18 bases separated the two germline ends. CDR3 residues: CASRSGPPGTTEAFF. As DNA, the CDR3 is TGTGCCAGCAGGAGCGGACCACCAGGGACCACTGAAGCTTTCTTT.